The sequence of this TCR beta chain was determined in a study of technical replicates of blood from several donors. Method: immunoSEQ multiplex PCR; TCRdb's copy keeps in-frame clones and lacks some. Counted here are 55,000 to 75,000 clones, about 94% occurring once; the ten biggest clones make up about 4.4%. The clonotype comes from a human donor in good health. Some clones in this sample may be carry-over from other donors' samples. The sequenced material came from PBMCs.

The CDR3, as DNA: TGTGCCAGCAGCGTAGAGGGAGGACTAGCGGGATTGATCGGGGGTGCAGATACGCAGTATTTT. It encodes CASSVEGGLAGLIGGADTQYF. The gene calls are TRBV9 and TRBJ2-3; 12 bases are shared with TRBD2. The trim removed 0 bases at V and 4 bases at J, leaving 18 bases unmatched. In germline, CDR1 is SGDLS, CDR2 YYNGEE. The CDR3 is made up of 21 amino acids.